The 10 T cell receptor beta chains below come from one sample, sequenced in a study of cytomegalovirus exposure and HLA in healthy donors. In the PCR, 60 Vbeta and 13 Jbeta primers were used. Assay used: immunoSEQ multiplex PCR; TCRdb lists only in-frame clones, some missing. The sample consists of about 160,000 clones, roughly 75% of them appearing once. The sample comprised PBMCs. Receptors were obtained from a man in his late teens or twenties in good health and CMV-seronegative.

The rearrangement links TRBV7-9 to TRBJ1-1; a possible D gene is TRBD1 (6 bases). V was shortened by 5 bases and J by 5 bases, with 15 bases between the two germline ends. The CDR3 has 14 residues. Germline lookup yields CDR1 SEHNR and CDR2 FQNEAQ (reference sequence). This CDR3 is CASSLSGVSTEAFF. Written as DNA, the CDR3 is TGTGCCAGCAGCCTATCAGGGGTTAGTACTGAAGCTTTCTTT.

The chain has TRBV7-2 and TRBJ2-7; perhaps TRBD1 as D (6 bases). From germline, CDR1 is SGHTA and CDR2 FQGNSA. The CDR3 covers 16 residues. V shed 5 bases and J shed 1 base, with 18 bases lying between them. CDR3 sequence reads: CASSARPGQTSYEQYF. In DNA form, the CDR3 reads TGTGCCAGCAGCGCGAGACCGGGACAAACTTCCTACGAGCAGTACTTC.

This chain links TRBV27 with TRBJ2-7; 10 positions agree with TRBD2. The CDR3 runs 21 residues. With 4 bases clipped from V and 4 bases from J, the junction kept 25 bases outside the gene matches. Germline values: CDR1 MNHEY, CDR2 SMNVEV (reference sequence). The CDR3 region has the DNA TGTGCCAGCAGTTCTCACAGGGGCCGGGCGAGCGGGAGGGCCCACGGGTACGAGCAGTACTTC. This translates into CASSSHRGRASGRAHGYEQYF.

The genes are TRBV11-2 and TRBJ2-1, with TRBD2 matching over 14 bases. After removal of 6 bases from V and 2 bases from J, the junction contained 12 bases not matched to a gene. CDR3 length: 19 amino acids. CDR1 is SGHAT and CDR2 is FQNNGV in the germline V gene. CDR3 DNA: TGTGCCAGCAGTCAAGAGGGACTAGCGGGAGCCGGCACCTACAATGAGCAGTTCTTC. Residues: CASSQEGLAGAGTYNEQFF.

The rearrangement links TRBV2 to TRBJ2-6; D is perhaps TRBD1 (7 bases). Germline CDR1 reads SNHLY; CDR2 reads FYNNEI. The CDR3 is made up of 14 amino acids. The germline V and J ends were trimmed by 9 bases and 3 bases, with 12 bases remaining between them. CDR3 region: CASGGGYGANVLTF. CDR3 coding DNA: TGTGCCAGTGGAGGGGGCTATGGGGCCAACGTCCTGACTTTC.

The J gene is TRBJ2-7, the V gene TRBV7-9, with 11 positions matching TRBD2. The germline V gene has CDR1 SEHNR and CDR2 FQNEAQ (reference sequence). V lost 2 bases to trimming and J lost 2 bases; unmatched junction nucleotides: 11. The CDR3 extends over 18 amino acids. The CDR3 region is CASSLSSLLAGETYEQYF. The CDR3 DNA is TGTGCCAGCAGCTTATCCTCACTACTAGCGGGAGAGACCTACGAGCAGTACTTC. The whole variable domain, remainder taken from reference TRBV7-9 and TRBJ2-7, is DTGVSQNPRHKITKRGQNVTFRCDPISEHNRLYWYRQTLGQGPEFLTYFQNEAQLEKSRLLSDRFSAERPKGSFSTLEIQRTEQGDSAMYLCASSLSSLLAGETYEQYFGPGTRLTVT.

The count of this clone is one. Compared with germline, one end of the junction differs, possibly owing to a read error. J is TRBJ2-7 and V is TRBV5-1; 12 bases map to TRBD2. The CDR3 covers 16 residues. Germline CDR1 SGHRS, CDR2 YFSETQ. CDR3 bases: TGTGCCAGCAGCCCGGGGGGACTAGCGGGCCGCTACGAGCAGTACTTC. This sequence encodes CASSPGGLAGRYEQYF. Together with reference TRBV5-1 and TRBJ2-7, the CDR3 gives the full variable domain: KAGVTQTPRYLIKTRGQQVTLSCSPISGHRSVSWYQQTPGQGLQFLFEYFSETQRNKGNFPGRFSGRQFSNSRSEMNVSTLELGDSALYLCASSPGGLAGRYEQYFGPGTRLTVT.

J is TRBJ1-2 and V is TRBV20-1; possibly TRBD1 for D (6 bases). CDR3 size: 11 residues. The V end was cut by 8 bases, the J end by 5 bases, with 12 bases between. CDR1 is DFQATT, CDR2 SNEGSKA, per germline (reference sequence). CDR3 sequence reads: CSLRGPYGYTF. CDR3 DNA sequence: TGCAGTCTCAGGGGACCTTATGGCTACACCTTC.

This clone has more than one count but fewer than ten. CDR3 nucleotides: TGTGCCAGCAGCTTGGGCCAGGGCATGAACACTGAAGCTTTCTTT. Protein sequence: CASSLGQGMNTEAFF. The chain combines TRBV7-9 with TRBJ1-1; D possibly corresponds to TRBD1 (5 bases). The germline V and J ends were trimmed by 3 bases and 0 bases, with 11 bases remaining between them. This CDR3 is 15 amino acids long. In germline, CDR1 is SEHNR, CDR2 FQNEAQ (reference sequence).

This chain links TRBV4-3 with TRBJ1-5, with a possible D match to TRBD1 (5 bases). CDR3 length: 13 residues. V lost 0 bases, J lost 6 bases, and 6 bases lay in between. CDR1 and CDR2 (germline): LGHNA, YSLEER. CDR3 in amino acids: CASSQDQGQPQHF. The DNA of the CDR3 is TGCGCCAGCAGCCAAGATCAGGGTCAGCCCCAGCATTTT.